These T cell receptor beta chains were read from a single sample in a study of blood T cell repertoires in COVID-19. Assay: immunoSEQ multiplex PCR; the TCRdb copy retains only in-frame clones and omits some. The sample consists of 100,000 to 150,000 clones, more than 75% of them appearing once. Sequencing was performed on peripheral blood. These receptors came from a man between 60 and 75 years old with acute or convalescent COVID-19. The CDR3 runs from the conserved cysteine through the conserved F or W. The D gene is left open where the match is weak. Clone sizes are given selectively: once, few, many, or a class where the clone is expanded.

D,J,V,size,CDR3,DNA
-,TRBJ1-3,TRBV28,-,CASSPQLGNTIYF,TGTGCCAGCAGTCCACAATTGGGAAACACCATATATTTT
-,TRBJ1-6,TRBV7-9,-,CASSTGGRNNSPLHF,TGTGCCAGCAGCACAGGCGGCAGGAACAATTCACCCCTCCACTTT
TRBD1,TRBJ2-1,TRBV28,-,CASSSVTGGSYNEQFF,TGTGCCAGCAGTTCGGTTACAGGGGGATCCTACAATGAGCAGTTCTTC
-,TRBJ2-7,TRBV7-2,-,CASSLAGSSYEQYF,TGTGCCAGCAGCTTAGCGGGGAGCTCCTACGAGCAGTACTTC
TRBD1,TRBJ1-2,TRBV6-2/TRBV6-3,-,CASSGTVYGYTF,TGTGCCAGCAGTGGGACAGTCTATGGCTACACCTTC
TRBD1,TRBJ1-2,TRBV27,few,CASSQLTGPTGRTNYGYTF,TGTGCCAGCAGTCAACTCACCGGGCCGACAGGGAGAACTAACTATGGCTACACCTTC
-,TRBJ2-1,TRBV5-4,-,CASSPRGRYNEQFF,TGTGCCAGCAGCCCCCGAGGAAGGTACAATGAGCAGTTCTTC
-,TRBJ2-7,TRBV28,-,CASSLSPQGEQYF,TGTGCCAGCAGTTTATCCCCCCAGGGCGAGCAGTACTTC
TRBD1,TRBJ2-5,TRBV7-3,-,CASSLQGRGLQETQYF,TGTGCCAGCAGCCTACAGGGGAGAGGGTTACAAGAGACCCAGTACTTC
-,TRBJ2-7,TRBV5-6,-,CASSANRASYEQYF,TGTGCCAGCAGCGCCAACAGGGCGTCCTACGAGCAGTACTTC
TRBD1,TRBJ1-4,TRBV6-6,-,CASSYPSGQGGEKLFF,TGTGCCAGCAGTTACCCTTCGGGACAGGGGGGTGAAAAACTGTTTTTT
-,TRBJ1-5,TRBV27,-,CASSLRPLGSSPSNQPQHF,TGTGCCAGCAGTTTACGCCCCCTAGGCTCTTCACCTAGCAATCAGCCCCAGCATTTT
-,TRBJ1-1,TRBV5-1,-,CASWNGGNTEAFF,TGCGCCAGCTGGAACGGGGGGAACACTGAAGCTTTCTTT
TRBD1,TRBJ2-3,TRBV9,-,CASSVAGTAIDTQYF,TGTGCCAGCAGCGTAGCCGGGACAGCAATAGATACGCAGTATTTT
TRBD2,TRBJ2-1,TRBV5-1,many,CASSPTSGTVNEQFF,TGCGCCAGCAGCCCGACTAGCGGGACGGTCAATGAGCAGTTCTTC
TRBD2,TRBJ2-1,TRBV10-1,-,CASSAGGGDGLYNEQFF,TGCGCCAGCAGTGCCGGGGGAGGGGACGGTCTCTACAATGAGCAGTTCTTC
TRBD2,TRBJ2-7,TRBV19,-,CASSNSGSAHEQYF,TGTGCCAGTAGTAATAGCGGGAGTGCCCACGAGCAGTACTTC
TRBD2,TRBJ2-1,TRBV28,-,CASSSLLAGPSYNEQFF,TGTGCCAGCAGTTCCCTCCTAGCGGGGCCCTCCTACAATGAGCAGTTCTTC
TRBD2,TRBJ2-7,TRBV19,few,CASSMASGSFGGQYF,TGTGCCAGTAGTATGGCCAGCGGGAGTTTTGGTGGGCAGTACTTC
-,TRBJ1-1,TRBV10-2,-,CASSEQGGTEAFF,TGCGCCAGCAGTGAGCAGGGAGGCACTGAAGCTTTCTTT
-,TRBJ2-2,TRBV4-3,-,CASSQGRVVAGELFF,TGCGCCAGCAGCCAAGGCCGGGTGGTTGCCGGGGAGCTGTTTTTT
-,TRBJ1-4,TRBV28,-,CATQRAGGKEKLFF,TGTGCCACCCAGAGGGCCGGGGGAAAGGAAAAACTGTTTTTT
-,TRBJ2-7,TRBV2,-,CASSRQSRYEQYF,TGTGCCAGCAGTAGACAGTCCCGCTACGAGCAGTACTTC
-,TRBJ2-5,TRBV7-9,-,CASNPGLVQETQYF,TGTGCCAGCAACCCAGGGCTAGTTCAAGAGACCCAGTACTTC
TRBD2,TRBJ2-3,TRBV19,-,CASSPTGTSGITDTQYF,TGTGCCAGTAGCCCGACCGGGACTAGCGGAATCACAGATACGCAGTATTTT
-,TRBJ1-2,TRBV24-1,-,CATSDPGDGYTF,TGTGCCACCAGTGACCCAGGGGATGGCTACACCTTC
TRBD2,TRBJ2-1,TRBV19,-,CASSSGGSSSYNEQFF,TGTGCCAGCTCCAGCGGGGGCTCAAGCTCCTACAATGAGCAGTTCTTC
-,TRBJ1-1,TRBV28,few,CASSSPGGWDTEAFF,TGTGCCAGCAGTTCCCCTGGGGGCTGGGACACTGAAGCTTTCTTT
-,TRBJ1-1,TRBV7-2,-,CASSPGPGITEAFF,TGTGCCAGCAGCCCCGGGCCGGGGATCACTGAAGCTTTCTTT
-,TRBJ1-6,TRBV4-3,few,CASSQDWTYNSPLHF,TGCGCCAGCAGCCAAGATTGGACTTATAATTCACCCCTCCACTTT
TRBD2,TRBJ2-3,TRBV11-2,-,CASSGTSGRANTQYF,TGTGCCAGCAGCGGGACTAGCGGGAGGGCAAATACGCAGTATTTT
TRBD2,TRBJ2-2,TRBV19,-,CASSRPSGWTGELFF,TGTGCCAGTAGCCGTCCTAGCGGGTGGACCGGGGAGCTGTTTTTT
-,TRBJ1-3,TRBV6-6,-,CASSPQGFSGNTIYF,TGTGCCAGCAGCCCACAGGGCTTCTCTGGAAACACCATATATTTT
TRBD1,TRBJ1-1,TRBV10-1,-,CASSPGQGGTEAFF,TGCGCCAGCAGCCCGGGGCAGGGGGGCACTGAAGCTTTCTTT
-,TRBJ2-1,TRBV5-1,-,CASSLVREGDEQFF,TGCGCCAGCAGCTTGGTGAGAGAGGGGGATGAGCAGTTCTTC
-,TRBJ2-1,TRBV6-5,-,CASGTAGGNEQFF,TGTGCCAGCGGGACCGCTGGGGGGAATGAGCAGTTCTTC
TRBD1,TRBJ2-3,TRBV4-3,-,CASSQAPTGEMADTQYF,TGCGCCAGCAGCCAAGCTCCCACAGGGGAGATGGCAGATACGCAGTATTTT
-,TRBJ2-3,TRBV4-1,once,CASSQETAGFTDTQYF,TGCGCCAGCAGCCAAGAGACGGCAGGGTTCACAGATACGCAGTATTTT
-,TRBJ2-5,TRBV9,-,CASSVEATQETQYF,TGTGCCAGCAGCGTAGAAGCTACGCAAGAGACCCAGTACTTC
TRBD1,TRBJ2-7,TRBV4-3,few,CASSQDRGTTYEQYF,TGCGCCAGCAGCCAAGACAGGGGGACGACCTACGAGCAGTACTTC
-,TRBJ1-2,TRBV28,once,CASSLGDYGYTF,TGTGCCAGCAGTTTGGGCGACTATGGCTACACCTTC
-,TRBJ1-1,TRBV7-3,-,CASSSGVNTEAFF,TGTGCCAGCAGCTCAGGGGTAAACACTGAAGCTTTCTTT
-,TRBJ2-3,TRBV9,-,CASSQGGDTQYF,TGTGCCAGCAGCCAGGGGGGAGATACGCAGTATTTT
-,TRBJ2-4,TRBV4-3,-,CASSLPRPVDTLAKNIQYF,TGCGCCAGCAGCCTGCCCCGCCCGGTGGACACTCTAGCCAAAAACATTCAGTACTTC
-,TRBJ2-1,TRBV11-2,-,CASSPVGGRGQFF,TGTGCCAGCAGCCCGGTGGGGGGGCGAGGGCAGTTCTTC
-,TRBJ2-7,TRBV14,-,CASSQRTVPYEQYF,TGTGCCAGCAGCCAACGGACAGTTCCCTACGAGCAGTACTTC
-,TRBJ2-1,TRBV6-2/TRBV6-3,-,CASSQLWEQFF,TGTGCCAGCAGCCAGCTATGGGAGCAGTTCTTC
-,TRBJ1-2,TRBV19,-,CASRQGHLYGYTF,TGTGCCAGTAGACAAGGACACCTCTATGGCTACACCTTC
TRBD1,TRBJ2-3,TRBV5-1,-,CASSLGSMTGGRDTQYF,TGCGCCAGCAGCTTGGGAAGTATGACAGGGGGCAGAGATACGCAGTATTTT